This TCR beta chain was sequenced in a study of CD8+CD57+ T cells in acquired aplastic anemia. For the study at large: Isolated CD4+ and CD8+ cells, once sorted, yielded DNA averaging around 2.9 ug. Study-wide points: Twenty-nine shared CD8+ CDR3s appeared highly expressed within patients' immunodominant clones. Between the patient and control groups, CD8+ Simpson's diversity did not differ significantly.

This clonotype showed up many times. What it recognizes is unknown. According to the study, genomic DNA was the template for TCR beta VDJ and CDR3 profiling. TCRdb re-called the reads through MiXCR, storing one row per CDR3 protein. Here the sample spans approximately 470,000 distinct CDR3 sequences, approximately 32% being singletons. Patients picked for sequencing had shown CD8+CD57+ cell expansion detected by flow cytometry. Trimming pared 5 bases from V and 1 base from J, leaving 14 bases between. CDR3 length: 15 residues. Germline-derived CDR1 and CDR2 are WSHSY and SAAADI. This clonotype was sampled from a human donor with aplastic anemia. The sample comprised sorted CD4+, CD8+, or CD8+CD57+ T cells (not recorded which) from PBMCs. The chain links TRBV10-2 to TRBJ1-1; D might be TRBD1 (5 bases). CDR3 sequence (DNA): TGCGCCAGCAGTATAGGGGTATACAAGAACACTGAAGCTTTCTTT. It specifies CASSIGVYKNTEAFF.